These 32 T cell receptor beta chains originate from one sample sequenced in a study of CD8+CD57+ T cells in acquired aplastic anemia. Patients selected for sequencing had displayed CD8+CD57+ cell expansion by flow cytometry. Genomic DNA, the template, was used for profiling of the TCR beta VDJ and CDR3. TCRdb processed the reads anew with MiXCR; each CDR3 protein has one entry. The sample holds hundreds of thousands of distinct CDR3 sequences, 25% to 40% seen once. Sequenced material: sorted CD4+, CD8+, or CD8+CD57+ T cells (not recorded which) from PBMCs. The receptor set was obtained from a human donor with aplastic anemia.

CDR3 sequence reads: CASSAEREQFF. In DNA form, the CDR3 reads TGCGCCAGCAGCGCCGAGCGTGAGCAGTTCTTC. The chain is built from TRBV5-1 and TRBJ2-1; no clear D gene. Germline loops: CDR1 SGHRS, CDR2 YFSETQ. The CDR3 runs to 11 residues. V lost 4 bases and J lost 9, with 8 bases in between.

CDR3 sequence reads: CASSVGVSGWRFSNEQFF. The CDR3 DNA reads TGTGCCAGCAGCGTAGGAGTTAGCGGGTGGAGGTTCTCCAATGAGCAGTTCTTC. J is TRBJ2-1 and V is TRBV9; 7 nucleotides agree with TRBD2. Losses at the gene ends were 0 bases for V and 6 bases for J; bases not matched to a gene: 15. The length of the CDR3 is 18 residues. Germline loops: CDR1 SGDLS, CDR2 YYNGEE.

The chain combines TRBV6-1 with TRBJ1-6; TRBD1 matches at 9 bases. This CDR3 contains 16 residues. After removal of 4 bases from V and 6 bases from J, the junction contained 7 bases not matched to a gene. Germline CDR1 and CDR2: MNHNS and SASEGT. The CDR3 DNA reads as TGTGCCAGCAGTGTCGGGACAGGGCTCAGTAATTCACCCCTCCACTTT. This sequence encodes CASSVGTGLSNSPLHF.

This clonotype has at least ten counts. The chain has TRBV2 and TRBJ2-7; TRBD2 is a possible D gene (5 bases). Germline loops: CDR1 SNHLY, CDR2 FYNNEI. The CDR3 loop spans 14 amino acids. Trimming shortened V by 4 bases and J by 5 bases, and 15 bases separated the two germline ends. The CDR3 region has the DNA TGTGCCAGCAGTGGAGGGAATCGGTTAGACGAGCAGTACTTC. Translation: CASSGGNRLDEQYF.

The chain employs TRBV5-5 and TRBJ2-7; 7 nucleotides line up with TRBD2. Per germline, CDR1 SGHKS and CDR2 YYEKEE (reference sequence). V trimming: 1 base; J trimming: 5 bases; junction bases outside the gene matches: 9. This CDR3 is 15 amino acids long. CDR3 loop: CASSLWGGPRNEQYF. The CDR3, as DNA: TGTGCCAGCAGCTTGTGGGGGGGACCCCGGAACGAGCAGTACTTC.

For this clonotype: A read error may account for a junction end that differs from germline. CDR3 DNA sequence: TGTGCCAGCAGCAGACAGGGGAAAGACACTGGGGCTTTCTTT. Translation: CASSRQGKDTGAFF. The chain combines TRBV15 with TRBJ1-1, with 8 bases that match TRBD1. CDR3 length: 14 residues. Germline-derived CDR1 and CDR2 are LNHNV and YYDKDF (reference sequence).

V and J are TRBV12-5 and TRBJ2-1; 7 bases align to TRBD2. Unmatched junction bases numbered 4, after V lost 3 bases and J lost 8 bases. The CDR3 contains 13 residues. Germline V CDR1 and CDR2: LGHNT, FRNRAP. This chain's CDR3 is CASGLGRGDEQFF. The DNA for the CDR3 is TGTGCTAGTGGTTTAGGTCGGGGGGATGAGCAGTTCTTC.

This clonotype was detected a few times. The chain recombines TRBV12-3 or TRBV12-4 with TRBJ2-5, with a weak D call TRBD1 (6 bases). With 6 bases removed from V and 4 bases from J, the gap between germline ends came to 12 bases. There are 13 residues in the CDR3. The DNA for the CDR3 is TGTGCCAGCAGCGCATCCAGGGGAGAGACCCAGTACTTC. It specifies CASSASRGETQYF.

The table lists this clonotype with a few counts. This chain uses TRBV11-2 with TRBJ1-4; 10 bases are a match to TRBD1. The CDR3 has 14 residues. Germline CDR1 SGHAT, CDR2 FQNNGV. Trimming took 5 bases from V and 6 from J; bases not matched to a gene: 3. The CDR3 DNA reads TGTGCCAGCAGCCGACAGGGGGCAGATGAAAAACTGTTTTTT. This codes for CASSRQGADEKLFF.

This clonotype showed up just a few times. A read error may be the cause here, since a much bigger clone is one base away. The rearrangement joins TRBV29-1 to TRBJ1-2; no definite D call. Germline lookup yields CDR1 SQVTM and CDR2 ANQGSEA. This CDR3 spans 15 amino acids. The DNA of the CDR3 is TGCAACGTTGAAGATCTGGCCGCTCCGTGGGGAGGCTACACCTTC. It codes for CNVEDLAAPWGGYTF.

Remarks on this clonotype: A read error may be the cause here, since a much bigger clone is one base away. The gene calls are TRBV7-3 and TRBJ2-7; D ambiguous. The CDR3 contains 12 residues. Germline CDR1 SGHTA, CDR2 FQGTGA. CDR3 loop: CASSFFPGEQYF. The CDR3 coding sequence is TGTGCTAGCAGCTTTTTCCCGGGCGAGCAGTACTTC.

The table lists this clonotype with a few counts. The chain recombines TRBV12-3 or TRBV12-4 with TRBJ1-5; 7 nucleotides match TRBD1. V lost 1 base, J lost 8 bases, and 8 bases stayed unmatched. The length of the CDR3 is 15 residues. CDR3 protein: CASSLGGGGAEPQHF. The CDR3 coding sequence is TGTGCCAGCAGTTTAGGGGGAGGGGGCGCGGAGCCCCAGCATTTT.

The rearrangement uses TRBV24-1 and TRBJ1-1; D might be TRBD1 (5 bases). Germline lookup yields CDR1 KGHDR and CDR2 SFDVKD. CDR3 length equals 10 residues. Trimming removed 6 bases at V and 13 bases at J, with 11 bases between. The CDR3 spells CATSSGASFF. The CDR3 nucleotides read TGTGCCACCAGTTCCGGGGCAAGTTTCTTT.

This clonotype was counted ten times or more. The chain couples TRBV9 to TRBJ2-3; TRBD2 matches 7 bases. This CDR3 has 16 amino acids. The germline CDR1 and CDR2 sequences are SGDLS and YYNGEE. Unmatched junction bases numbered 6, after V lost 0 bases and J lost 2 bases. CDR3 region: CASSVGSSGHTDTQYF. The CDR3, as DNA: TGTGCCAGCAGCGTAGGGTCTAGCGGACACACAGATACGCAGTATTTT.

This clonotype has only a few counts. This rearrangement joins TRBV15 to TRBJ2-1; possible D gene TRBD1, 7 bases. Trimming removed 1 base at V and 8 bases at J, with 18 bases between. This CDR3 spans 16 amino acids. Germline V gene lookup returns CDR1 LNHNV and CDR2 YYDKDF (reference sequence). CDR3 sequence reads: CATSRAGGRGGYEQFF. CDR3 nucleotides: TGTGCCACCAGCAGAGCAGGGGGGCGCGGAGGCTATGAGCAGTTCTTC.

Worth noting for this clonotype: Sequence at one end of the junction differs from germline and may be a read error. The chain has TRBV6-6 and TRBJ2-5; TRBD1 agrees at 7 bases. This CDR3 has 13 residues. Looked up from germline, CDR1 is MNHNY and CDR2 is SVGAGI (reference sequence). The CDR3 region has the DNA TGTGACAGCAGCCGTACAGGGGTAGAGACCCAGTACTTC. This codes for CDSSRTGVETQYF.

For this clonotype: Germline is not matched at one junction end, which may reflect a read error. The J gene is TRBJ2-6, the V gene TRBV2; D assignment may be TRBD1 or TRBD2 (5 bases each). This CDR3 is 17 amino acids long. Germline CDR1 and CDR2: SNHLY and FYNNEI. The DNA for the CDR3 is TGTGCCAGCAGTTTCGGCGCTGTTTTATCCGGGGCCAACGTCCTGGCTTTC. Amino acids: CASSFGAVLSGANVLAF.

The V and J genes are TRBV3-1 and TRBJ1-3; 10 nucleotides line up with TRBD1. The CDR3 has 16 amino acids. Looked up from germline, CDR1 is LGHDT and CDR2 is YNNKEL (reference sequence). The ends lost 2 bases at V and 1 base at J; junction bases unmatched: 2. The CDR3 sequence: CASSQPGQGSGNTIYF. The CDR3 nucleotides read TGTGCCAGCAGCCAACCGGGACAGGGGTCTGGAAACACCATATATTTT.

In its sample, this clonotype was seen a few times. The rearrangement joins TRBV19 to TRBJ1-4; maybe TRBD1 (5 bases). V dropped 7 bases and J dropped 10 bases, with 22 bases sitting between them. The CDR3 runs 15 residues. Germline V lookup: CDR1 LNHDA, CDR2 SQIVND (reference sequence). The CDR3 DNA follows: TGTGCCAGTACCCCTATAACACAGGTCTCAGGAAAACTGTTTTTT. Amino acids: CASTPITQVSGKLFF.

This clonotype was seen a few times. The CDR3 bases are TGTGCCAGCAGTTTAGCGGGAGGGAGGGAGCAGTACTTC. Its translation: CASSLAGGREQYF. V gene TRBV28 combines with J gene TRBJ2-7, with 9 bases matching TRBD2. The junction had 3 bases not matched to a gene; V was cut back by 2 bases and J by 7 bases. From germline, CDR1 is MDHEN and CDR2 SYDVKM. The CDR3 contains 13 residues.

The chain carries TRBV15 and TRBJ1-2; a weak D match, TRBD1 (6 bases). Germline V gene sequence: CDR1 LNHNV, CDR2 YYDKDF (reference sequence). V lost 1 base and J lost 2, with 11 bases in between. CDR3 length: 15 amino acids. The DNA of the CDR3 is TGTGCCACCAGCAGAGTGGGGGGCGGCAACTATGGCTACACCTTC. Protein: CATSRVGGGNYGYTF.

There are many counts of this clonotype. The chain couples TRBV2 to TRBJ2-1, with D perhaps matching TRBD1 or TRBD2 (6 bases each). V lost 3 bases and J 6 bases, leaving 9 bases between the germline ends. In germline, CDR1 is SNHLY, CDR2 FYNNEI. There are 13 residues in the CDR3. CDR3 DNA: TGTGCCAGCAGTGACAGGGGACTCAATGAGCAGTTCTTC. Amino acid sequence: CASSDRGLNEQFF.

This CDR3 reads CSQETGGDETQYF. The CDR3 nucleotides read TGCAGTCAAGAGACAGGGGGGGATGAGACCCAGTACTTC. This rearrangement joins TRBV20-1 to TRBJ2-5, with 9 bases lining up with TRBD1. The junction had 9 bases not matched to a gene; V was cut back by 8 bases and J by 5 bases. This CDR3 spans 13 amino acids. The germline gives CDR1 DFQATT, CDR2 SNEGSKA (reference sequence).

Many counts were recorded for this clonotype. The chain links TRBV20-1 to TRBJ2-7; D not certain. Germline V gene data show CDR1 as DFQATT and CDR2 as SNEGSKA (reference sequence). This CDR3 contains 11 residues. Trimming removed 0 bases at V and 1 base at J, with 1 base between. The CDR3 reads CSARESYEQYF. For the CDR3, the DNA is TGCAGTGCTAGAGAGTCCTACGAGCAGTACTTC.

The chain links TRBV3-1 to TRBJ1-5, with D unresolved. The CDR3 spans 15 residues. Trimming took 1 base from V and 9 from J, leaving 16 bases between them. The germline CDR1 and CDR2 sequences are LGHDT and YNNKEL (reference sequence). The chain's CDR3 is CASSQVPALGSPQHF. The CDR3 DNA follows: TGTGCCAGCAGCCAAGTACCGGCCTTGGGATCGCCCCAGCATTTT.

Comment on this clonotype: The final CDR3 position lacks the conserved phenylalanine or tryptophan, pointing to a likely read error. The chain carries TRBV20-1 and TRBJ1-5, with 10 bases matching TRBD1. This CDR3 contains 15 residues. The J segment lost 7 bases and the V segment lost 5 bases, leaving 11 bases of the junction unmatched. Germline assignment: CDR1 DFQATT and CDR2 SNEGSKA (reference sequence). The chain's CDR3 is CSAYNPGQGTQPQHC. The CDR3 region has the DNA TGCAGTGCTTACAACCCGGGACAGGGGACCCAGCCCCAGCATTGT.

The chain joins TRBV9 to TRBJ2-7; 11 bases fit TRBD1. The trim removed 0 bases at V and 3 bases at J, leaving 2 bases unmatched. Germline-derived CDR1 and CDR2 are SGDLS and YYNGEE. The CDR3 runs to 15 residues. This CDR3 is CASSVEDRGLYEQYF. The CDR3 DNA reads TGTGCCAGCAGCGTAGAGGACAGGGGGCTCTACGAGCAGTACTTC.

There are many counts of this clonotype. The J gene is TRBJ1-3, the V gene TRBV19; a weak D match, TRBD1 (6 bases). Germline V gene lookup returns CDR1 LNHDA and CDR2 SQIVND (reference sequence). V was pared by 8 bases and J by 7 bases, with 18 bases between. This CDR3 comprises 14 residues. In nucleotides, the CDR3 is TGTGCCAGTTCCGATGGACGCGGGGGCAACACCATATATTTT. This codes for CASSDGRGGNTIYF.

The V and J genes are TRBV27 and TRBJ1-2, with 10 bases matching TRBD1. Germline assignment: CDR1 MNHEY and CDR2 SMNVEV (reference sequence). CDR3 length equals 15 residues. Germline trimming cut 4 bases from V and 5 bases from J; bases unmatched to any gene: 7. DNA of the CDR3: TGTGCCAGCAGTTCGACAGGGGGCAGGGTATATGGCTACACCTTC. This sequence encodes CASSSTGGRVYGYTF.

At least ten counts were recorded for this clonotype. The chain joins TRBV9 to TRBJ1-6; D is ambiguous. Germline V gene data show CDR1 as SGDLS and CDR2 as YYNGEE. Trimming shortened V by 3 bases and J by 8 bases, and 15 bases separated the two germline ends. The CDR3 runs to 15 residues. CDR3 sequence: CASSGGIMLDSPLHF. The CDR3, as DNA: TGTGCCAGCAGCGGGGGTATAATGTTGGATTCACCCCTCCACTTT.

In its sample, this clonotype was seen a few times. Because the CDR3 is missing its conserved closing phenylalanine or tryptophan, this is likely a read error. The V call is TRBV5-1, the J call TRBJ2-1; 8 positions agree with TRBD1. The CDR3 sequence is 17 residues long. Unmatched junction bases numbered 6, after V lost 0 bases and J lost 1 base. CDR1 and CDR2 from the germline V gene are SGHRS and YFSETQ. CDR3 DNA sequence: TGCGCCAGCAGCTTGGGGACAGGGAGGCAATCCTACAATGAGCAGTTCCTC. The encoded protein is CASSLGTGRQSYNEQFL.

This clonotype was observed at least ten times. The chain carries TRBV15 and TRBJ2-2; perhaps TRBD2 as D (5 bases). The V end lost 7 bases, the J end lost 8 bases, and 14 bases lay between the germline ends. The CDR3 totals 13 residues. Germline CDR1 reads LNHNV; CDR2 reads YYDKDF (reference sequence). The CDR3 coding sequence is TGTGCCACCACTCTGAACGGGGATGGGGAGCTGTTTTTT. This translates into CATTLNGDGELFF.